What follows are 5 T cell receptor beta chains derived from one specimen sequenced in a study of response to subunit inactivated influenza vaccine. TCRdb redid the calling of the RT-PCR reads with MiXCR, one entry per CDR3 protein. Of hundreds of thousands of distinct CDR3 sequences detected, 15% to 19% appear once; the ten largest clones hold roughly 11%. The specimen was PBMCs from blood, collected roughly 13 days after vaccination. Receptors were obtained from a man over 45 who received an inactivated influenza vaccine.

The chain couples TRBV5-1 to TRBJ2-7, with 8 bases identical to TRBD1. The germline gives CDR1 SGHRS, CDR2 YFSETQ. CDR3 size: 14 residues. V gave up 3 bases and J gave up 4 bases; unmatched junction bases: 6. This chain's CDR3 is CASSWDRSLYEQYF. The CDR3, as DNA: TGCGCCAGCAGCTGGGACAGGTCTTTATACGAGCAGTACTTC.

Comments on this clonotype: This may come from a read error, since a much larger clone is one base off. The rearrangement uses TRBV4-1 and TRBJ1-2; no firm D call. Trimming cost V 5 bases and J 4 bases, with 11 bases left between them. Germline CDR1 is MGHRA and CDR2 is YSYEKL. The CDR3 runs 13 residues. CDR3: CASSAEGGYGYTF. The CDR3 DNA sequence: TGCGCCAGCAGCGCAGAGGGCGGCTATGGCTACACCTTC.

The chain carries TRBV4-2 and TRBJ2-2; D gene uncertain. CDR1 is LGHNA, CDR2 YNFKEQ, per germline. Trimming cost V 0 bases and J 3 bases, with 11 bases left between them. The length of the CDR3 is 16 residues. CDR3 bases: TGTGCCAGCAGCCAAGATGCCGGGCCCTACACCGGGGAGCTGTTTTTT. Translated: CASSQDAGPYTGELFF.

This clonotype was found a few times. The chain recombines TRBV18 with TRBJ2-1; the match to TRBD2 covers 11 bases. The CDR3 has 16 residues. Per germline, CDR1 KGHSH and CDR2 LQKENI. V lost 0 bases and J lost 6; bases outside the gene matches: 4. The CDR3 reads CASSPPELAGVNEQFF. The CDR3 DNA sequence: TGTGCCAGCTCACCACCGGAACTAGCGGGGGTCAATGAGCAGTTCTTC. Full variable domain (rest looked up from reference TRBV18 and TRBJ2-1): NAGVMQNPRHLVRRRGQEARLRCSPMKGHSHVYWYRQLPEEGLKFMVYLQKENIIDESGMPKERFSAEFPKEGPSILRIQQVVRGDSAAYFCASSPPELAGVNEQFFGPGTRLTVL.

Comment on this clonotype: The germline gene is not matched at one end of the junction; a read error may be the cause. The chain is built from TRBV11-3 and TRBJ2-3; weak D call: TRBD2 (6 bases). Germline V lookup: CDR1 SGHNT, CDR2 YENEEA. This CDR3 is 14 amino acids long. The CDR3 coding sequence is TGTGCCGGCAGCCCGGGACTTAGTACAGATACGCAGTATTTT. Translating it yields CAGSPGLSTDTQYF. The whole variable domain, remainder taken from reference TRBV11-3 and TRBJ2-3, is EAGVVQSPRYKIIEKKQPVAFWCNPISGHNTLYWYLQNLGQGPELLIRYENEEAVDDSQLPKDRFSAERLKGVDSTLKIQPAELGDSAVYLCAGSPGLSTDTQYFGPGTRLTVL.